The source of this TCR beta chain is a study of T cell responses to AZD1222 COVID-19 vaccine. General observations from the study: Vaccine-associated CD4 TCRs spanned spike, dominant at 160-218 and 743-854. Reportedly, nearly half of unique spike TCRs recognized epitopes outside B.1.351/B.1.1.7 mutations. Spike-specific TCR breadth and depth grew following two AZD1222 doses.

A remark on this clone: Its target is unknown.

V lost 2 bases and J lost 9, with 14 bases in between. CDR3 length: 14 amino acids. Germline assignment: CDR1 SGHDT and CDR2 YYEEEE. Using immunoSEQ multiplex PCR, the repertoire was profiled, and TCRdb retains in-frame clones only, with some absent. The table lists under 200,000 clones, 94% of them singletons. The receptor was isolated from an adult in good health. The sample was peripheral blood, taken on day 0 of AZD1222 vaccination. V usage is TRBV5-6 and J usage is TRBJ1-4; no clear D. Here the CDR3 reads CASSFGLKEQKLFF. The CDR3 coding sequence is TGTGCCAGCAGCTTCGGCCTTAAGGAACAAAAACTGTTTTTT.